Listed below are T cell receptor beta chains from one sample, sequenced in a study of blood T cell repertoires in COVID-19. TCRdb keeps only in-frame clones here, not all; method: immunoSEQ multiplex PCR. The table lists tens of thousands of clones, around 85% of them singletons. Specimen: peripheral blood. The origin of the receptors is a man between 45 and 60 years old with COVID-19, enrolled during active disease. CDR3s include the opening cysteine and the closing phenylalanine or tryptophan. A D gene is named only where the DNA matches it firmly. Where a row states a size, it is once, few, many or the class of an expanded clone; other rows omit it.

V gene	J gene	D gene	clone size	CDR3 protein	CDR3 DNA
TRBV2	TRBJ1-1	.	.	CASSERNTEAFF	TGTGCCAGCAGTGAACGGAACACTGAAGCTTTCTTT
TRBV5-4	TRBJ2-7	TRBD2	.	CASSLTTSGRAYEQYF	TGTGCCAGCAGCTTAACAACTAGCGGGAGGGCTTACGAGCAGTACTTC
TRBV3-1/TRBV3-2	TRBJ1-5	.	.	CASSQAGNSNQPQHF	TGTGCCAGCAGCCAAGCCGGGAATAGCAATCAGCCCCAGCATTTT
TRBV5-1	TRBJ1-2	.	.	CASSFSGEGYGYTF	TGCGCCAGCAGCTTTTCAGGGGAAGGCTATGGCTACACCTTC
TRBV6-1	TRBJ1-2	.	few	CASSEKEGAHGYTF	TGTGCCAGCAGTGAGAAGGAAGGGGCACATGGCTACACCTTC
TRBV30	TRBJ2-1	TRBD2	.	CAWSVLGLAAEQFF	TGTGCCTGGAGTGTCCTAGGACTAGCGGCTGAGCAGTTCTTC
TRBV6-6	TRBJ1-3	.	.	CASFRTDPNSGNTIYF	TGTGCCAGCTTTCGTACAGACCCGAACTCTGGAAACACCATATATTTT
TRBV27	TRBJ1-4	.	.	CASGQLNEKLFF	TGTGCCAGCGGGCAGCTTAATGAAAAACTGTTTTTT
TRBV7-2	TRBJ2-1	.	.	CASSLPLSPHEQFF	TGTGCCAGCAGCTTACCCCTGAGTCCCCATGAGCAGTTCTTC
TRBV5-1	TRBJ1-1	TRBD1	.	CASSTGGNTEAFF	TGCGCCAGTTCGACAGGGGGAAACACTGAAGCTTTCTTT
TRBV9	TRBJ2-1	.	.	CASSVGLRWGDNEQFF	TGTGCCAGCAGCGTAGGTTTGCGCTGGGGGGACAATGAGCAGTTCTTC
TRBV30	TRBJ2-5	TRBD1	.	CAWTRQGAETQYF	TGTGCCTGGACCCGCCAGGGGGCCGAGACCCAGTACTTC
TRBV19	TRBJ2-1	TRBD2	.	CASSRRLAGFNEQFF	TGTGCCAGTAGTCGTAGGCTAGCGGGATTCAATGAGCAGTTCTTC
TRBV6-5	TRBJ1-2	TRBD1	.	CASSHDRGRNYGYTF	TGTGCCAGCAGCCACGACAGGGGGCGAAACTATGGCTACACCTTC
TRBV29-1	TRBJ1-4	.	.	CSGRDNTEKLFF	TGCAGCGGCCGGGACAACACTGAAAAACTGTTTTTT
TRBV28	TRBJ1-2	.	.	CASSLGQGLGNYGYTF	TGTGCCAGCAGTTTAGGGCAGGGACTAGGTAACTATGGCTACACCTTC
TRBV7-2	TRBJ2-7	.	.	CASSSILGLKQYF	TGTGCCAGCAGCTCCATTCTAGGTTTGAAGCAGTACTTC
TRBV19	TRBJ1-5	.	once	CARSPPGGSSGGAQHF	TGTGCCCGTAGCCCGCCCGGGGGGAGCTCCGGGGGGGCCCAGCATTTT
TRBV28	TRBJ1-5	.	few	CASSSPGTPNQPQHF	TGTGCCAGCAGTTCACCCGGGACACCCAATCAGCCCCAGCATTTT
TRBV30	TRBJ2-5	.	.	CAWSARLETQYF	TGTGCCTGGAGTGCCCGACTGGAGACCCAGTACTTC
TRBV3-1/TRBV3-2	TRBJ2-1	.	.	CASSLASNNEQFF	TGTGCCAGCAGCCTTGCAAGCAACAATGAGCAGTTCTTC
TRBV10-3	TRBJ1-1	TRBD1	.	CAISDSRGKTEAFF	TGTGCCATCAGTGACTCCAGGGGGAAGACTGAAGCTTTCTTT
TRBV28	TRBJ1-5	TRBD1	few	CASSLPVTGSFQPQHF	TGTGCCAGCAGTTTACCGGTGACAGGGAGTTTTCAGCCCCAGCATTTT
TRBV18	TRBJ2-1	.	.	CASSPLRDEQFF	TGTGCCAGCTCACCACTCCGGGATGAGCAGTTCTTC
TRBV6-5	TRBJ1-1	.	.	CASTLTVNTEAFF	TGTGCCAGCACGCTTACAGTGAACACTGAAGCTTTCTTT